This T cell receptor (beta chain) was recovered during a study of STAT3 mutations in large granular lymphocyte leukemia. Whole-study findings and limits: In about 30% of the 18 patients, new TCR clonotypes emerged after therapy. At least one immunodominant TCR beta clonotype appeared in every T-cell large granular lymphocyte leukemia patient.

The table came from immunoSEQ multiplex PCR; TCRdb's copy has only in-frame clones and leaves some out. This table holds approximately 31,000 clones, around 86% found once. This CDR3 spans 15 amino acids. CDR1 and CDR2 (germline): SGDLS, YYNGEE. V was clipped by 0 bases and J by 3 bases, with 13 bases between them. Regarding this clone: Its target is unknown.

This clonotype was sampled from a man between 60 and 75 years old with T-cell large granular lymphocyte leukemia. Some clones in this sample may be carry-over from other donors' samples. The rearrangement links TRBV9 to TRBJ2-7; TRBD2 is a possible D gene (6 bases). Sequencing was done on a sample of peripheral blood mononuclear cells. DNA of the CDR3: TGTGCCAGCAGCGTAGGGAGGGCCGGACTCTACGAGCAGTACTTC. Translating it yields CASSVGRAGLYEQYF.